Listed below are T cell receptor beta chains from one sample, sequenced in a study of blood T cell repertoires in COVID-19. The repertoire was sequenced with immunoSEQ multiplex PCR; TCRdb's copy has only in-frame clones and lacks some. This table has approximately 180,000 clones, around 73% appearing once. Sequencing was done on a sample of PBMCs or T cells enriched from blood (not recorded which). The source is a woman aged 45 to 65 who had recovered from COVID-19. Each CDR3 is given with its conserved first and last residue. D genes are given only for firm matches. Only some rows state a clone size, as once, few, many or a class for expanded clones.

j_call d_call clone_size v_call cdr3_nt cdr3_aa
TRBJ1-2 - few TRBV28 TGTGCCAGCAGCCAGCAGCCAGGGATTAACTATGGCTACACCTTC CASSQQPGINYGYTF
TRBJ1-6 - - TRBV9 TGTGCCAGCAGCCCTTATGGCAGGGAAGGTTCACCCCTCCACTTT CASSPYGREGSPLHF
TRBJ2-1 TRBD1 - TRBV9 TGTGCCAGCAGCAAAGGGGACAGGGTTCTAGATGAGCAGTTCTTC CASSKGDRVLDEQFF
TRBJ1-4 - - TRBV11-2 TGTGCCAGCAGCTCGAACGGTGCTGGGGGGGAAAAACTGTTTTTT CASSSNGAGGEKLFF
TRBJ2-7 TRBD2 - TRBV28 TGTGCCAGCAGTTCCTCGACTAGCGGGGGATCCTACGAGCAGTACTTC CASSSSTSGGSYEQYF
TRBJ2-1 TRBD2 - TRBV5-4 TGTGCCAGCAGCAGCGGTGGCGGGAGGTGGTACAATGAGCAGTTCTTC CASSSGGGRWYNEQFF
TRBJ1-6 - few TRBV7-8 TGTGCCAGCAGCTTGGAAAGAGGGTCACCCCTCCACTTT CASSLERGSPLHF
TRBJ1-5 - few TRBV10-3 TGTGCCATCAGTGAGTCGGGTCAGGCCCAGCATTTT CAISESGQAQHF
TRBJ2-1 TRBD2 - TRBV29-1 TGCAGCGTCGGCTCCCGGGGCGGGAGGGACAACAATGAGCAGTTCTTC CSVGSRGGRDNNEQFF
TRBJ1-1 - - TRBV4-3 TGCGCCAGCAGCCAACAGGTACTCACTGAAGCTTTCTTT CASSQQVLTEAFF
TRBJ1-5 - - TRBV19 TGTGCCAGTAGTACCCAGCCAGGGAACGGTCAGCCCCAGCATTTT CASSTQPGNGQPQHF
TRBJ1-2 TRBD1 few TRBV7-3 TGTGCCAGCAGCCCGTCCCCTGGACAGGGGAATGGCTACACCTTC CASSPSPGQGNGYTF
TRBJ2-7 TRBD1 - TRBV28 TGTGCCAGCAGTCTCGCCACAGGGGGCTCCTACGAGCAGTACTTC CASSLATGGSYEQYF
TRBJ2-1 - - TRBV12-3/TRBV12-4 TGTGCCAGCAGTGGCAGGGTCCACAATGAGCAGTTCTTC CASSGRVHNEQFF
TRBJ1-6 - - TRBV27 TGTGCCAGCAGTCCAGGGGACCCGGGGAGCTCCTATAATTCACCCCTCCACTTT CASSPGDPGSSYNSPLHF
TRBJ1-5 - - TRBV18 TGTGCCAGCTCACCCGCAGATCAGCCCCAGCATTTT CASSPADQPQHF
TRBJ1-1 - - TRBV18 TGTGCCAGCTCACCCTCGACAGGGAACACTGAAGCTTTCTTT CASSPSTGNTEAFF
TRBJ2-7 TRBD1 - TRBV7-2 TGTGCCAGCAGCTTACGACAGGGTTGGTACGAGCAGTACTTC CASSLRQGWYEQYF
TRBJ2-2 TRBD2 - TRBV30 TGTGCCTGGAGTGTACGGCTAGCGGGAGGGATTATTAACACCGGGGAGCTGTTTTTT CAWSVRLAGGIINTGELFF
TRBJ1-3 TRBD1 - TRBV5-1 TGCGCCAGCAGCCTGACAGGGGTAGGAAACACCATATATTTT CASSLTGVGNTIYF
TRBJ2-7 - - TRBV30 TGTGCCTGGACCCTACAGGGTCCCCCCCTTTACTTC CAWTLQGPPLYF
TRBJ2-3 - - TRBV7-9 TGTGCCAGCAGCTTAGCGCAGGGGCGAAGCACAGATACGCAGTATTTT CASSLAQGRSTDTQYF
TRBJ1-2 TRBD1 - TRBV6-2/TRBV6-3 TGTGCCAGCAGTTGGGACAGGACCCATGGCTACACCTTC CASSWDRTHGYTF
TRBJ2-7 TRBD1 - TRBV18 TGTGCCAGCTCACAGGGGGCGCAGGGCGAGCAGTACTTC CASSQGAQGEQYF
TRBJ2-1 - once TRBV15 TGTGCCACCAGCAGAGAGGTAGCCCGGGGGCAGTTCTTC CATSREVARGQFF
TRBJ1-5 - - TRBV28 TGTGCCAGCAGTTTAATCCAGAGACTTAGCAATCAGCCCCAGCATTTT CASSLIQRLSNQPQHF
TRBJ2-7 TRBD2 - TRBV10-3 TGTGCCATAGCAGACCCGGCTAGCGGGTCCTACGAGCAGTACTTC CAIADPASGSYEQYF
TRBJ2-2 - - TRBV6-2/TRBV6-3 TGTGCCAGCAGCTATCTTGGCCATCCCAACACCGGGGAGCTGTTTTTT CASSYLGHPNTGELFF
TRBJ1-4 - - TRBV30 TGTGCCTGGAACTTAGGGGGGGCTGAAAAACTGTTTTTT CAWNLGGAEKLFF
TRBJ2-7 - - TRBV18 TGTGCCAGCTCACCGGGCAGCCAAAAGAACTACGAGCAGTACTTC CASSPGSQKNYEQYF
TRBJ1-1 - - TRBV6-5 TGTGCCAGCAGGAAAAGAGAGAACACTGAAGCTTTCTTT CASRKRENTEAFF
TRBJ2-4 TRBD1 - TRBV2 TGTGCCAGCAGTGAGAACGACAGGGGGAACATTCAGTACTTC CASSENDRGNIQYF
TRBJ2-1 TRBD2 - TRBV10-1 TGCGCCAGCCTTCCGGGGGGTACCTCCTACAATGAGCAGTTCTTC CASLPGGTSYNEQFF
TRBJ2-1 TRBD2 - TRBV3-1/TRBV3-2 TGTGCCAGCAGCCGGCCCACCCTTAGCGGGAGACGATACAATGAGCAGTTCTTC CASSRPTLSGRRYNEQFF
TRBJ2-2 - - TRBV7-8 TGTGCCAGCAGCGCGTACAGGGAAACCGGGGAGCTGTTTTTT CASSAYRETGELFF
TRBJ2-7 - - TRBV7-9 TGTGCCAGCAGCTCCCCCGTTCATACAATTGTGCAGTACTTC CASSSPVHTIVQYF
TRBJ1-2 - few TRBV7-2 TGTGCCAGCAGCTTCGGGGATGGCTACACCTTC CASSFGDGYTF
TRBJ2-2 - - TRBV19 TGTGCCAGTAGTTCCCAGGCCACCGGGGAGCTGTTTTTT CASSSQATGELFF
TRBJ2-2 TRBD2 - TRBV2 TGTGCCAGCAGTGAACCAGGGCTAGCGGGAGGGATGGCGCTGTTTTTT CASSEPGLAGGMALFF
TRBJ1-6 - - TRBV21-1 TGTGCCAGCAGCAAAGATCGGGACAGCTCTGGCACCCTCCACTTT CASSKDRDSSGTLHF
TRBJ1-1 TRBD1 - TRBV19 TGTGCCAGCTGCCCGCCCCGACAGGGAGTGACAATGAACACTGAAGCTTTCTTT CASCPPRQGVTMNTEAFF
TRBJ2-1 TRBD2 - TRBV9 TGTGCCAGCAGCACAACTAGCGGGGGACGCTACAATGAGCAGTTCTTC CASSTTSGGRYNEQFF
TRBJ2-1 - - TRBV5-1 TGCGCCAGCAGCCTGACTGAAAGCTCCTACAATGAGCAGTTCTTC CASSLTESSYNEQFF
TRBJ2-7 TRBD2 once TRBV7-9 TGTGCCAGCAGCTTAGGTCGAGCGGGATCCTACGAGCAGTACTTC CASSLGRAGSYEQYF
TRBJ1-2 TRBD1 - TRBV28 TGTGCCAGCAGTCAAGCCGGGGACAGGGTGAAAGGCTATGGCTACACCTTC CASSQAGDRVKGYGYTF